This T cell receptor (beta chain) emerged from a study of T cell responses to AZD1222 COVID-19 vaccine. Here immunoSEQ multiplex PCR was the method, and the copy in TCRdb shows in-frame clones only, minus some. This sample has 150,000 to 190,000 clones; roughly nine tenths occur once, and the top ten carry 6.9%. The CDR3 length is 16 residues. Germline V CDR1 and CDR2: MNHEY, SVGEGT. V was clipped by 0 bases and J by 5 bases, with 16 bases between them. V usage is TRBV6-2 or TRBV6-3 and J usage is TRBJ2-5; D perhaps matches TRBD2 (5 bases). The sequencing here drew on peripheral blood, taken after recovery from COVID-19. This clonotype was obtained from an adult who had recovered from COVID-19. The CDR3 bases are TGTGCCAGCAGTTACTCGACCGGGATCCCCCCTGAGACCCAGTACTTC. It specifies CASSYSTGIPPETQYF.